This record looks at one T cell receptor beta chain sequence and its context. Its antigen is still unknown. Repertoires were generated with immunoSEQ multiplex PCR, while TCRdb's copy carries only in-frame clones and drops some. The sample lists over 20,000 clones, roughly 70% occurring once. Per the germline V gene, CDR1 is SGHVS and CDR2 is FNYEAQ. The CDR3 is made up of 15 amino acids. V lost 4 bases to trimming and J lost 5 bases; unmatched junction nucleotides: 4. CD4+ T cells from unexposed donors were obtained before the COVID-19 pandemic (2011-2018). Isolation of CD4+ T cells took place after around 11 days in culture. Testing used SARS-CoV-2 S/N and four cold-coronavirus spikes on unexposed-donor CD4+ T cells, cells permitting. Each well had a few million PBMCs in approximately 5.2% human AB serum with IL-2. These data belong to a study of CD4 T cells in relation to SARS-CoV-2 and coronaviruses. For the study at large: Controls used an HIV-1 Nef peptide pool or no peptide. Findings and limits, study-wide: SARS-CoV-2-driven expansion was significantly weaker in crossreactive than monoreactive clones.

The receptor was derived from a human donor in good health. What was sequenced was CD4+ T cells from PBMCs, cultured in vitro. The chain combines TRBV7-6 with TRBJ1-6; TRBD1 aligns across 8 bases. The chain's CDR3 is CASSSGQGDNSPLHF. Written as DNA, the CDR3 is TGTGCCAGCAGCTCTGGACAGGGTGATAATTCACCCCTCCACTTT.